A selection of T cell receptor beta chains follows, all from one sample in a study of cytomegalovirus exposure and HLA in healthy donors. Using immunoSEQ multiplex PCR, the repertoire was profiled, and TCRdb retains in-frame clones only, with some absent. The sample consists of 80,000 to 130,000 clones, about 80% of them appearing once. The sample was PBMCs. The receptor source for this set is a female donor in good health and CMV-seropositive. Each CDR3 is given without its conserved first and last residue. D genes are given only for firm matches.

TRBD1 TRBV18 ASSPPGQGANEQF
TRBD1 TRBV5-1 ASSLRSGGTEAF
- TRBV18 ASSGTQETQY
TRBD1 TRBV5-1 ASRQGTGSNEKLF
- TRBV30 AWIRSETQY
- TRBV5-1 ASSLGMNTEAF
TRBD1 TRBV6-6 ASSYGQGLNTEAF
TRBD1 TRBV7-8 ASSLVPGAGGPYEQY
- TRBV9 ASSDPNRDEQF
- TRBV19 ASSPDRHNEKLF
- TRBV2 ASRPDLGLNTEAF
TRBD2 TRBV5-6 ASSLMSSGGEQY
TRBD2 TRBV5-1 ASRPGLAGTQNSQY
- TRBV7-9 ASSLGQRASNTGELF
- TRBV6-5 ASSPPTGRTEAF
TRBD2 TRBV5-1 ASSLASWTSGSVYTGELF
TRBD2 TRBV27 ASRPSLAGPLKGETQY
- TRBV21-1 ASKHTERQY
TRBD2 TRBV30 AWSSGGLSTDTQY
- TRBV7-8 ASSLGGENEQF
TRBD1 TRBV10-2 ASLRQGLYGYT
TRBD2 TRBV5-8 ASSLGSGLAGGEQF
- TRBV6-6 ASSSLARVSHEQY
- TRBV11-2 ASSLPQGLAGELF
- TRBV30 AWSRGGEQY
TRBD1 TRBV12-5 ASGSQGQENTGELF
- TRBV5-5 ASSLGAGGYYEQY
- TRBV4-1 ASSQGGSVDIQY
- TRBV19 ASSIDVGGGSNQPQH
- TRBV4-1 ASSQSSDKRNTIY
- TRBV2 ASSDRGHEQY
- TRBV5-1 ASSSPGAEAF
TRBD1 TRBV19 ASSIGQGAVNTEAF
- TRBV6-1 ASSEVLTPGQPQH
- TRBV13 ASSRYPYEQY
TRBD2 TRBV6-5 ASSAFGGSTDTQY
- TRBV5-1 ASSSRGVWETEAF
- TRBV9 ASSVGEPIYEQY
- TRBV7-2 ASSPPGTDTQY
- TRBV25-1 ASSESVSYGYT
- TRBV4-1 ASSQPQQGRRGSYEQY
- TRBV10-3 AISDPPGGSYEQY
- TRBV6-6 ASSLGARTGELF
- TRBV6-1 ASSVLSYEQY
- TRBV6-1 ASSEALGAMNIEAF
TRBD1 TRBV18 ASSPLGQGWKDTQY
TRBD2 TRBV30 AQGREGYNEQF
- TRBV18 ASHTGIAGNEQF
TRBD1 TRBV27 ASSFEGALSREQY
- TRBV9 ASSVGPQTFNYGYT
- TRBV27 ASSLGTTYEQY
TRBD2 TRBV19 ASGTRWGNEQF
- TRBV10-3 AISRQIDQPQH
- TRBV27 ASSLSGGNNQPQH
TRBD1 TRBV5-1 ASKNQGTGVEQF
TRBD2 TRBV7-2 ASSLLAGGPDTQY
TRBD1 TRBV7-9 SSSPGQGATGGELF
TRBD1 TRBV5-1 ASSPGRDRGQANYGYT
- TRBV11-2 ATGPAKNIQY